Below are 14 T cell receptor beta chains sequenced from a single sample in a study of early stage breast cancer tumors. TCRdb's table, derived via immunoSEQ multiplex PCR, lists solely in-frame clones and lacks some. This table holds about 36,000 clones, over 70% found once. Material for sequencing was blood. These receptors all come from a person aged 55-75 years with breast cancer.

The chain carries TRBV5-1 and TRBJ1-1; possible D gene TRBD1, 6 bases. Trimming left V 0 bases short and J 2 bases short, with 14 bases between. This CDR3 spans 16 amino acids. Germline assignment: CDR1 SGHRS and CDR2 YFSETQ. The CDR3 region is CASSLGTVIYNTEAFF. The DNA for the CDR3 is TGCGCCAGCAGCTTGGGGACAGTCATATATAACACTGAAGCTTTCTTT. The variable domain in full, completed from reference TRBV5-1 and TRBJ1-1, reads KAGVTQTPRYLIKTRGQQVTLSCSPISGHRSVSWYQQTPGQGLQFLFEYFSETQRNKGNFPGRFSGRQFSNSRSEMNVSTLELGDSALYLCASSLGTVIYNTEAFFGQGTRLTVV.

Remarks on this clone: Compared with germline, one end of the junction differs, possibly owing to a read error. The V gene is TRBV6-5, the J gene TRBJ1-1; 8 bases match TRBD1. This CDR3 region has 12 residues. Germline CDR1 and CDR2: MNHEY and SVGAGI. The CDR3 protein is CASSLNRGKPSF. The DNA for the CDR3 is TGTGCCAGCAGCCTAAACAGGGGGAAGCCCTCCTTT.

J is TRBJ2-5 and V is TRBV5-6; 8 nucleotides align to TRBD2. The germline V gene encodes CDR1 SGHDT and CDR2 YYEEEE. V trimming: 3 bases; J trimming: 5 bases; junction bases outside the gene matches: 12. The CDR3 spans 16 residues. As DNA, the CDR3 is TGTGCCAGCAGCTACCGAACCGGGACTAGTAGGGAGACCCAGTACTTC. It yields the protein CASSYRTGTSRETQYF.

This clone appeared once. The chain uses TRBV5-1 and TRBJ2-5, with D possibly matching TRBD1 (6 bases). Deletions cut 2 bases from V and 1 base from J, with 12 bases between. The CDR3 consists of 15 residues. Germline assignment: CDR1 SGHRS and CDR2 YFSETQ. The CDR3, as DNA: TGCGCCAGCAGCTTTCCCGGACAGCCCCAAGAGACCCAGTACTTC. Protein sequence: CASSFPGQPQETQYF.

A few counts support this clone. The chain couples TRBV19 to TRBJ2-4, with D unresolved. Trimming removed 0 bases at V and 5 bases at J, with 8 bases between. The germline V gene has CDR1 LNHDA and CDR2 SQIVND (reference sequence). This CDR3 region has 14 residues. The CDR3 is CASSIDLRQNIQYF. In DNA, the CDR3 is TGTGCCAGTAGTATAGATCTTAGGCAAAACATTCAGTACTTC.

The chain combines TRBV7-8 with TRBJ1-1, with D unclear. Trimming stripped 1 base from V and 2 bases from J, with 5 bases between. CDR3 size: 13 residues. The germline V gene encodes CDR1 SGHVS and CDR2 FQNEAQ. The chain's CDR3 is CASSLVLNTEAFF. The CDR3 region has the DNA TGTGCCAGCAGCTTAGTATTAAACACTGAAGCTTTCTTT.

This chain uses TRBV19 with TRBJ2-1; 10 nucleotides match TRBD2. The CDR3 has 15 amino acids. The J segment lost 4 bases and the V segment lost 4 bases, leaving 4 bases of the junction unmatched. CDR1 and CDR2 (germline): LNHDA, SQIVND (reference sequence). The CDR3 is CASSTSSGSYNEQFF. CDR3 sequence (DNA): TGTGCCAGTAGTACCTCTAGCGGGAGTTACAATGAGCAGTTCTTC.

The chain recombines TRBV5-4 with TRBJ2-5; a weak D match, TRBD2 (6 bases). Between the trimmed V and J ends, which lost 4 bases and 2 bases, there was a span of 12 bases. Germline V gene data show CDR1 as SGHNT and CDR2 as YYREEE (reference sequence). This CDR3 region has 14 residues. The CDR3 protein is CASSPPREQETQYF. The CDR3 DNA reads TGTGCCAGCAGCCCGCCCCGGGAGCAAGAGACCCAGTACTTC. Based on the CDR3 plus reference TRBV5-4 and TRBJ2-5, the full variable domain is ETGVTQSPTHLIKTRGQQVTLRCSSQSGHNTVSWYQQALGQGPQFIFQYYREEENGRGNFPPRFSGLQFPNYSSELNVNALELDDSALYLCASSPPREQETQYFGPGTRLLVL.

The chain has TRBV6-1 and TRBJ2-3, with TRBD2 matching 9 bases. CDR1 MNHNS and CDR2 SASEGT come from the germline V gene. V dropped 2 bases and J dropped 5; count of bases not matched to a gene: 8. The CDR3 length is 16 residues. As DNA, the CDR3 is TGTGCCAGCAGTGAACTGGCGGGAGGGCCGAGAGATACGCAGTATTTT. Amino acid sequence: CASSELAGGPRDTQYF.

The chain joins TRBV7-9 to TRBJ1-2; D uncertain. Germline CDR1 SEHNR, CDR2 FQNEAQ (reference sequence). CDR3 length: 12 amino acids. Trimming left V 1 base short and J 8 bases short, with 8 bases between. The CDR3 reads CASSLEGGGYTF. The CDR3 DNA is TGTGCCAGCAGCTTAGAGGGAGGCGGCTACACCTTC.

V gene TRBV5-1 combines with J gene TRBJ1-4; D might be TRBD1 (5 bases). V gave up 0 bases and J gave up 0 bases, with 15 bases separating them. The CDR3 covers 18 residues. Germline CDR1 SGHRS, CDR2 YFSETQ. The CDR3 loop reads CASSLAIGTYATNEKLFF. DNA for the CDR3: TGCGCCAGCAGCTTGGCTATAGGGACGTATGCAACTAATGAAAAACTGTTTTTT.

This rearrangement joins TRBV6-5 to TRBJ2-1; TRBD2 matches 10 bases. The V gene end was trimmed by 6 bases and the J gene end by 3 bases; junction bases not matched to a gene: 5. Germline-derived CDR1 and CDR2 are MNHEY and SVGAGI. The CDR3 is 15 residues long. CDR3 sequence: CASRSSGGGYNEQFF. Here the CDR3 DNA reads TGTGCCAGCAGATCTAGCGGGGGAGGCTACAATGAGCAGTTCTTC.

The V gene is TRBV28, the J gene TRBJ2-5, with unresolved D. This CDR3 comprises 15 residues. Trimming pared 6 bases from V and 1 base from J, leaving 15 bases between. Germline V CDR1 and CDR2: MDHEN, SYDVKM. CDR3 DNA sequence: TGTGCCAGCAGACTGGGGTTAGGGCTCCAAGAGACCCAGTACTTC. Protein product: CASRLGLGLQETQYF.

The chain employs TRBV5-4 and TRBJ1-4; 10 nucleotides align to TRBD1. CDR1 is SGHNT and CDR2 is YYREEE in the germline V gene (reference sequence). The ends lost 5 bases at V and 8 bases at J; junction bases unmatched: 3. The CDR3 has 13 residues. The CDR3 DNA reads TGTGCCAGCAGTGGGACAGGGGCCGAAAAACTGTTTTTT. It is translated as CASSGTGAEKLFF.